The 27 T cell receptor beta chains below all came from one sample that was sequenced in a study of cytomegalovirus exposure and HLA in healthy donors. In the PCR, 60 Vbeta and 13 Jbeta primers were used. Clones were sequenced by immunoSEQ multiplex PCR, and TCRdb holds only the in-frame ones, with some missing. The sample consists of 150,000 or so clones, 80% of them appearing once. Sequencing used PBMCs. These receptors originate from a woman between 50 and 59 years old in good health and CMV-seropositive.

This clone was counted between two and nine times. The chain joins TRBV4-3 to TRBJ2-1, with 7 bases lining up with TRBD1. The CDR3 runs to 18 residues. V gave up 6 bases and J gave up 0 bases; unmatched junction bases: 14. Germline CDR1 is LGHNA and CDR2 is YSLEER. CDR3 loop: CASSANRGRLSSYNEQFF. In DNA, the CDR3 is TGCGCCAGCAGTGCCAACAGGGGACGGCTCAGCTCCTACAATGAGCAGTTCTTC.

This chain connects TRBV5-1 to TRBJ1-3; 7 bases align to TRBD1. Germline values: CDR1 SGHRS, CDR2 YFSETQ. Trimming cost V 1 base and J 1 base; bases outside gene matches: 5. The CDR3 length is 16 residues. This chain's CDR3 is CASSLRQGTSGNTIYF. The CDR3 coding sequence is TGCGCCAGCAGCTTGCGACAGGGTACTTCTGGAAACACCATATATTTT.

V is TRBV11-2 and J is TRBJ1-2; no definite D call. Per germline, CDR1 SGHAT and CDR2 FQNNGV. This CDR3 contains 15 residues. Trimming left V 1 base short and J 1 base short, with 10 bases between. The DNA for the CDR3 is TGTGCCAGCAGCTTAGTAAGTGCGGATAACTATGGCTACACCTTC. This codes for CASSLVSADNYGYTF.

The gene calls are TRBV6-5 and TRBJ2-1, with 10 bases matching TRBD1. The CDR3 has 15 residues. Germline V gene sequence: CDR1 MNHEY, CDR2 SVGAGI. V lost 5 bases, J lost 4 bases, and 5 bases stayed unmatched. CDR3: CASSLWTGGYNEQFF. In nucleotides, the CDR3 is TGTGCCAGCAGTCTTTGGACAGGGGGGTACAATGAGCAGTTCTTC.

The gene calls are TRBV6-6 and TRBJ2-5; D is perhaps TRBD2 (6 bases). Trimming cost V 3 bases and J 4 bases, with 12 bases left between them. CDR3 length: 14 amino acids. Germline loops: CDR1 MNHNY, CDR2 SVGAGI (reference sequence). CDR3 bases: TGTGCCAGCAGTTATGGCGGGGCGGGAGAGACCCAGTACTTC. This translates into CASSYGGAGETQYF.

DNA for the CDR3: TGTGCCAGCAGCCAAGGAGGCGGGAGTGAGCAGTTCTTC. This gives the protein CASSQGGGSEQFF. This chain connects TRBV7-9 to TRBJ2-1; 7 bases are a match to TRBD2. The CDR3 is 13 amino acids. The J segment lost 9 bases and the V segment lost 5 bases, leaving 7 bases of the junction unmatched. CDR1 is SEHNR and CDR2 is FQNEAQ in the germline V gene (reference sequence).

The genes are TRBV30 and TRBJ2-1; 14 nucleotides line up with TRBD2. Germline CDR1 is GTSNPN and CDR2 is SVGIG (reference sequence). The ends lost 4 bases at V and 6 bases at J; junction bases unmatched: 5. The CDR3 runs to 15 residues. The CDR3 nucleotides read TGTGCCTGGACAAGGGGACTAGCGGGAGCCAATGAGCAGTTCTTC. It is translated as CAWTRGLAGANEQFF. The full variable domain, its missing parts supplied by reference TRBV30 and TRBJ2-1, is SQTIHQWPATLVQPVGSPLSLECTVEGTSNPNLYWYRQAAGRGLQLLFYSVGIGQISSEVPQNLSASRPQDRQFILSSKKLLLSDSGFYLCAWTRGLAGANEQFFGPGTRLTVL.

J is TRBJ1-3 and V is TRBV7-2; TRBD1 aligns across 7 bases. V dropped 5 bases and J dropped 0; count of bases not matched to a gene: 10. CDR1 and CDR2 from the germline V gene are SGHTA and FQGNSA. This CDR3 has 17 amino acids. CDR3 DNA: TGTGCCAGCAGCCAATGGACAGGACCACTCTCTGGAAACACCATATATTTT. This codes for CASSQWTGPLSGNTIYF.

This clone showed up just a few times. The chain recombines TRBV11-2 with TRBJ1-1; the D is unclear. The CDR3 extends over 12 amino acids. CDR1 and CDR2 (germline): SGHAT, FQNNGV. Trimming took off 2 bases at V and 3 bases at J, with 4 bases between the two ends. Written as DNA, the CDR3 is TGTGCCAGCAGCTTATCGTACACTGAAGCTTTCTTT. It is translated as CASSLSYTEAFF.

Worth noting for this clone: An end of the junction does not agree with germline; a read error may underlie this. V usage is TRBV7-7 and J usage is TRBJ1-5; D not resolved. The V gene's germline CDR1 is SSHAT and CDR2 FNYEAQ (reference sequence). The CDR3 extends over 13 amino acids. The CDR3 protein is CASSLAPQQPQHF. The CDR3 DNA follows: TGTGCTAGCAGCTTAGCCCCCCAACAGCCCCAGCATTTT. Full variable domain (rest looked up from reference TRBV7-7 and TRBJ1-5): GAGVSQSPRYKVTKRGQDVTLRCDPISSHATLYWYQQALGQGPEFLTYFNYEAQPDKSGLPSDRFSAERPEGSISTLTIQRTEQRDSAMYRCASSLAPQQPQHFGDGTRLSIL.

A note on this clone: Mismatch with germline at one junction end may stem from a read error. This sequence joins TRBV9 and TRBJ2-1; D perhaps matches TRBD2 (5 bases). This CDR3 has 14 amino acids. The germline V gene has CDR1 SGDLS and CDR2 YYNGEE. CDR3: CASNVPGNAGEQFF. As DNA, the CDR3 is TGTGCCAGCAACGTACCTGGCAACGCGGGTGAGCAGTTCTTC.

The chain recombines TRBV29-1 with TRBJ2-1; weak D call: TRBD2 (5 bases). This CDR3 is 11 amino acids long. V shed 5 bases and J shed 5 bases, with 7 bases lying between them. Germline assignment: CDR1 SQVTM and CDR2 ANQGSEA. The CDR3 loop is CSVRGHNEQFF. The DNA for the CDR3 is TGCAGCGTTCGAGGGCACAATGAGCAGTTCTTC.

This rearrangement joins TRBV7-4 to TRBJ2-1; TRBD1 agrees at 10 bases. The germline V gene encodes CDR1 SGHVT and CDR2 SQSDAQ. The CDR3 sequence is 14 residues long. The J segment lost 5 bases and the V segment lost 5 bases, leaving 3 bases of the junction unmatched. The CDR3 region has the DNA TGTGCCAGCAGCGCGGGACAGGGGAACAATGAGCAGTTCTTC. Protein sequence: CASSAGQGNNEQFF. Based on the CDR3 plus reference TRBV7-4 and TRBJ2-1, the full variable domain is GAGVSQSPRYKVAKRGRDVALRCDSISGHVTLYWYRQTLGQGSEVLTYSQSDAQRDKSGRPSGRFSAERPERSVSTLKIQRTEQGDSAVYLCASSAGQGNNEQFFGPGTRLTVL.

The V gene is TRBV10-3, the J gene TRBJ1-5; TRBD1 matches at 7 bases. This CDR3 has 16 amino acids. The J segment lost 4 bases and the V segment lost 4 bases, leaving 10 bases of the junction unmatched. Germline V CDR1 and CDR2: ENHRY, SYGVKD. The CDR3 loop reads CAISGKGARGNQPQHF. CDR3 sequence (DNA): TGTGCCATCAGTGGAAAGGGGGCGCGAGGAAATCAGCCCCAGCATTTT.

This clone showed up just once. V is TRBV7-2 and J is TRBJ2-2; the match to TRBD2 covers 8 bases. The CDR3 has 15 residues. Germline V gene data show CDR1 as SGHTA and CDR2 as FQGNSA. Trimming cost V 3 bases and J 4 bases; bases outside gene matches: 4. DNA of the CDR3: TGTGCCAGCAGCTTTTCCGCGGGGGGCACCGGGGAGCTGTTTTTT. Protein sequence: CASSFSAGGTGELFF. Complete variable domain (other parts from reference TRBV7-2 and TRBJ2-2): GAGVSQSPSNKVTEKGKDVELRCDPISGHTALYWYRQSLGQGLEFLIYFQGNSAPDKSGLPSDRFSAERTGGSVSTLTIQRTQQEDSAVYLCASSFSAGGTGELFFGEGSRLTVL.

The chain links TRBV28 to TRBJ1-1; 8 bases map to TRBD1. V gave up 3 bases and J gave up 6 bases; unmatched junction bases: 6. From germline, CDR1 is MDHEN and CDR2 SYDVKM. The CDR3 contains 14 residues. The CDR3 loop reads CASSFLQGAPEAFF. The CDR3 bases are TGTGCCAGCAGTTTTCTTCAGGGGGCGCCTGAAGCTTTCTTT.

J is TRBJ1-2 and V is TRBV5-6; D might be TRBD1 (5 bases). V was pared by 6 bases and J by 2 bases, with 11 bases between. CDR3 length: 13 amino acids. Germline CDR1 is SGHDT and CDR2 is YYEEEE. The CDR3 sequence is CASTPGVNYGYTF. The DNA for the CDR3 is TGTGCCAGCACCCCGGGGGTGAACTATGGCTACACCTTC. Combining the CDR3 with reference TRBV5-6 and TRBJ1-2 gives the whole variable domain DAGVTQSPTHLIKTRGQQVTLRCSPKSGHDTVSWYQQALGQGPQFIFQYYEEEERQRGNFPDRFSGHQFPNYSSELNVNALLLGDSALYLCASTPGVNYGYTFGSGTRLTVV.

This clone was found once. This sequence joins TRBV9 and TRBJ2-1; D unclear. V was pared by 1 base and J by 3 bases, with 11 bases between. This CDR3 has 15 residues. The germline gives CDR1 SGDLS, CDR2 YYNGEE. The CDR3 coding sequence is TGTGCCAGCAGCGTATACTCCAACGGCTACAATGAGCAGTTCTTC. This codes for CASSVYSNGYNEQFF.

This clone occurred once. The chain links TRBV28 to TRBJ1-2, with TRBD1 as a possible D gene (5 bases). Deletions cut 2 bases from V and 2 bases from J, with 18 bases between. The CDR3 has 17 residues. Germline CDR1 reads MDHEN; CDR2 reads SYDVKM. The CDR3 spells CASSLQVRIRVNYGYTF. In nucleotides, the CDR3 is TGTGCCAGCAGTTTACAGGTTCGAATCAGGGTGAACTATGGCTACACCTTC.

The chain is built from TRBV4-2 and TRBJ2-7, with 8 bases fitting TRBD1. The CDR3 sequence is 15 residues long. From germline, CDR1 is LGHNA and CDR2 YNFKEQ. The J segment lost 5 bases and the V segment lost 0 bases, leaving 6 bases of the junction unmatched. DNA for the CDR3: TGTGCCAGCAGCCAAGACGGACAGGGCGTCCACGAGCAGTACTTC. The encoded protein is CASSQDGQGVHEQYF.

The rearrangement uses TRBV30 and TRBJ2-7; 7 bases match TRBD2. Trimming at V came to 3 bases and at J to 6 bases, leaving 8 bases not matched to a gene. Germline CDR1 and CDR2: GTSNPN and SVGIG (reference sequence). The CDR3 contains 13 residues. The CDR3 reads CAWSLGGTGEQYF. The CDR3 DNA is TGTGCCTGGAGCCTGGGAGGGACGGGCGAGCAGTACTTC.

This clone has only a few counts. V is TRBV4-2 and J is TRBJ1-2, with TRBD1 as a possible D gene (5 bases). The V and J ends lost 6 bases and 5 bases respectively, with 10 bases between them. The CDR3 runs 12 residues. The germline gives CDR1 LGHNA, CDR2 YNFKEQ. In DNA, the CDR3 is TGTGCCAGCAGTCCCGACAGATATGGCTACACCTTC. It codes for CASSPDRYGYTF.

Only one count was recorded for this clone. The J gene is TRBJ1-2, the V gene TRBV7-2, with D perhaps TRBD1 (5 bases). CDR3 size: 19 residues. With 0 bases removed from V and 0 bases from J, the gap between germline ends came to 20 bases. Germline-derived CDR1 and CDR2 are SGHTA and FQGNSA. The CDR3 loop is CASSLARGSLTRANYGYTF. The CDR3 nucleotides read TGTGCCAGCAGCTTAGCTCGGGGGTCTCTGACTAGGGCTAACTATGGCTACACCTTC.

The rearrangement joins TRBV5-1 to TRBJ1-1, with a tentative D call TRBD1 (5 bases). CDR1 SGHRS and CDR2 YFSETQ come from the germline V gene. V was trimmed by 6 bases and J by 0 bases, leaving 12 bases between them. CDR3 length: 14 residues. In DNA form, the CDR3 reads TGCGCCAGCAATCAACGACAGATGAACACTGAAGCTTTCTTT. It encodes CASNQRQMNTEAFF.

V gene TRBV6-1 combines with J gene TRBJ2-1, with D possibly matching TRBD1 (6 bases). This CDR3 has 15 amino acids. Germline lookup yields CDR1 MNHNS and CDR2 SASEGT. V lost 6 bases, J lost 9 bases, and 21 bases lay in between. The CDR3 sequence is CASRTGTQTRGEQFF. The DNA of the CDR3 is TGTGCCAGCAGGACCGGGACACAGACCCGCGGTGAGCAGTTCTTC.

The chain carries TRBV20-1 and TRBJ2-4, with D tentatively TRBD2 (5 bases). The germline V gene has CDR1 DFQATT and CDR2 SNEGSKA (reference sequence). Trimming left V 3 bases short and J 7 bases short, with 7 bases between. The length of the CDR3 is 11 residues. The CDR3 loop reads CSASPGNIQYF. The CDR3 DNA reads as TGCAGTGCTAGCCCGGGGAACATTCAGTACTTC.

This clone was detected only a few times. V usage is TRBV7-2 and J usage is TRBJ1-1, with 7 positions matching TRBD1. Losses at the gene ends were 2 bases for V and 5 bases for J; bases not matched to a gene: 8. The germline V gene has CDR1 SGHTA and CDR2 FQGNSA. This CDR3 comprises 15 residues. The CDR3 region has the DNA TGTGCCAGCAGCTTACTAGTAACAGGGGAGACTGAAGCTTTCTTT. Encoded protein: CASSLLVTGETEAFF.